This T cell receptor (beta chain) was captured by sequencing in a study of tumor and adjacent non-tumor tissue in lung cancer. Germline CDR1 and CDR2: MNHEY and SVGEGT. The CDR3 is 17 residues long. The library came from three nested PCR rounds adapted from ARM-PCR protocols. TCRdb called the multiplex PCR reads again in MiXCR, with one record for every CDR3 protein. The sample carries tens of thousands of distinct CDR3 sequences, 70% to 80% recorded once. For this clonotype: At one end, the junction sequence differs from germline, possibly due to a read error.

No cell sorting was done before RNA was extracted from the tissue. This non-tumor lung sample came from over 3 cm beyond the tumor edge. This chain joins TRBV6-2 or TRBV6-3 and TRBJ2-2, with 9 bases fitting TRBD2. Sequencing input: distant non-tumor lung tissue. The sequence derives from a woman aged 55-70 years with non-small cell lung cancer. This chain's CDR3 is CASSYDPGLANAGELLF. For the CDR3, the DNA is TGTGCCAGCAGTTACGATCCGGGACTAGCTAATGCCGGGGAGCTGTTATTT.